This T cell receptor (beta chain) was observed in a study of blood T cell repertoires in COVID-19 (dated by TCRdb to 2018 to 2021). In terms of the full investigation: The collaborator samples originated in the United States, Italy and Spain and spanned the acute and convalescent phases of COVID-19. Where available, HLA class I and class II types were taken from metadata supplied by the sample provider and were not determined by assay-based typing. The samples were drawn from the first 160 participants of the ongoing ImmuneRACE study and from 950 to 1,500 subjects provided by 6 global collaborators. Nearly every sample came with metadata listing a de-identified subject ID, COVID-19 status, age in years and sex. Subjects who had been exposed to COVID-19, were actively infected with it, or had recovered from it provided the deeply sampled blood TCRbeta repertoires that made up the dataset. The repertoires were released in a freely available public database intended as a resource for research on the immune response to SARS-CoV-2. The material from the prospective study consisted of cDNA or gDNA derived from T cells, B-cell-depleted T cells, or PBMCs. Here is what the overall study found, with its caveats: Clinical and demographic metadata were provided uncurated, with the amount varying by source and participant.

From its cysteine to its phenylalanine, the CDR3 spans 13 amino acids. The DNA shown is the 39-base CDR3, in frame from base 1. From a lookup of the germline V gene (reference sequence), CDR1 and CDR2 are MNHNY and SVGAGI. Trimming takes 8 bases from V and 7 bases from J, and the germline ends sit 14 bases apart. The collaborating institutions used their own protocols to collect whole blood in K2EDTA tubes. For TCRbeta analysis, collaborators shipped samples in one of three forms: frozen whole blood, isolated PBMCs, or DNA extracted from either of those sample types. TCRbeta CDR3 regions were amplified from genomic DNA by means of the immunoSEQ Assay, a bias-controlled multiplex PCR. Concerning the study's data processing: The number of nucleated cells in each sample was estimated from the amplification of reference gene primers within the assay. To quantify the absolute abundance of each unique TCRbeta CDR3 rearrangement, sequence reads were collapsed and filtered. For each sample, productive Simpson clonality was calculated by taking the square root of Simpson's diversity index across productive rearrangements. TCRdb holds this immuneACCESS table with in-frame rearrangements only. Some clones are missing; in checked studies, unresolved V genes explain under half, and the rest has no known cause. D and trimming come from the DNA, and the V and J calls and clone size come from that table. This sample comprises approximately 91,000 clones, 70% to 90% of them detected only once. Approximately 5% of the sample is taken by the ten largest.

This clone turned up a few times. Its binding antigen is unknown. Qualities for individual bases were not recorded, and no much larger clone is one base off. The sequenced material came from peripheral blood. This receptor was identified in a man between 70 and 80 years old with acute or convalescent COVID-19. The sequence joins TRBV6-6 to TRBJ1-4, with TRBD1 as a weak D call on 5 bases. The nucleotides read TGTGCCAGCGTACCAGGGTATGGTGAAAAACTGTTTTTT. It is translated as CASVPGYGEKLFF.